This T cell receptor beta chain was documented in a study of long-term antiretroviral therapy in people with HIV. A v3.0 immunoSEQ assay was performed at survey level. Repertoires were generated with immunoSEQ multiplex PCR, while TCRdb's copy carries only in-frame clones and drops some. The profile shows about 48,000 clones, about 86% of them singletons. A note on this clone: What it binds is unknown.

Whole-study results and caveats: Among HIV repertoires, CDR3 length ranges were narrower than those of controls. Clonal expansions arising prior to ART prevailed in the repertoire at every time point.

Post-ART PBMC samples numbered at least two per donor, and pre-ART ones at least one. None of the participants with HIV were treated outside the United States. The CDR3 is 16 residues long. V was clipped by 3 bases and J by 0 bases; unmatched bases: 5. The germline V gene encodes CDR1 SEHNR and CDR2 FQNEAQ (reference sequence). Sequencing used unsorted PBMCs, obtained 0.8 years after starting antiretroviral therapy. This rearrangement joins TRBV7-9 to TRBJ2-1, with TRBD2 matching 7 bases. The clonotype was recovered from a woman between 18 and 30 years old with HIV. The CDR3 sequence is CASSLQGLFSYNEQFF. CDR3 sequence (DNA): TGTGCCAGCAGCTTGCAGGGACTATTCTCCTACAATGAGCAGTTCTTC.